Detailed here is one TCR beta chain. Its specificity is not known. This record belongs to a study of T cells in localized non-small cell lung cancer. Repertoires were generated with immunoSEQ multiplex PCR, while TCRdb's copy carries only in-frame clones and drops some. The data hold approximately 60,000 clones, with approximately 87% observed a single time. The length of the CDR3 is 14 residues. CDR1 and CDR2 (germline): MNHNY, SVGAGI (reference sequence). V was clipped by 0 bases and J by 4 bases, with 7 bases between them. Study results and limitations: Heterogeneity stays possible, as sequencing covered only one tumor region. Adjacent lung tissue had a median around 57 of the top 100 clones found in the tumor. The greatest T cell clonality was found in uninvolved adjacent lung (higher than in tumor).

The sequencing here drew on peripheral blood, taken before any cancer treatment. The receptor comes from a woman between 35 and 70 years old with stage I lung adenocarcinoma. The chain is built from TRBV6-6 and TRBJ2-1, with D maybe TRBD1 (6 bases). The CDR3 DNA reads TGTGCCAGCAGTTACTCGGGACATTACAATGAGCAGTTCTTC. This encodes CASSYSGHYNEQFF.